This T cell receptor (beta chain) came from a study of CXCR3-negative and CXCR3-positive naive CD8 T cells. Study-wide results and limits: Naive subsets had comparable surface CD5, so TRB CDR3 properties gauged TCR strength. Each naive subset displayed comparably high diversity, whereas memory CD8+ cells displayed much lower diversity.

UMI-tagged TRB cDNA libraries were built via 5' RACE. For each CDR3 protein, TCRdb gives one entry from its re-call of the 5' RACE reads, without DNA. In all, the sample yields fewer than 50,000 distinct CDR3 sequences. This CDR3 is 15 amino acids long. Germline assignment: CDR1 SQVTM and CDR2 ANQGSEA. Note on this clonotype: Its antigen is still unknown.

Subsets of CD8+ T cells were each sorted in triplicate at 300,000 cells apiece. Cells that were CD45RO-CCR7+CD27+CD95- constituted naive CD8+ T cells. The sample consisted of naive CXCR3- CD8+ T cells from blood. Subset denoted: CD45RO-CCR7+CD27+CD95- naive CD8+ T cells lacking CXCR3 (TNR3-). The sequence was collected from a human donor in good health. Some clones in this sample may be carry-over from other donors' samples. J is TRBJ2-2 and V is TRBV29-1; the D call of TRBD1 rests on TCRdb alone, since no DNA is present to check it. CDR3 amino acids: CSVEVRGQPTGELFF.